This TCR beta chain was retrieved from a study of cytomegalovirus exposure and HLA in healthy donors. The study, taken as a whole, reports: CMV serostatus was the sole immune exposure information available. In a later analysis, most CMV-associated TCR beta chains appeared HLA-restricted. When analyzed later, a missense DCLRE1C variant was found to be linked to TCR beta V- and J-gene trimming. The listing of 150 or so TCR beta chains classed them as cytomegalovirus-associated.

The ends were cut back, 1 base at V and 2 bases at J, with 10 bases in the middle. CDR3 length: 15 amino acids. Germline lookup yields CDR1 SGDLS and CDR2 YYNGEE. This clone was observed a few times. Its antigen remains unknown. The PCR made use of 60 Vbeta and 13 Jbeta primers. Data came from immunoSEQ multiplex PCR; TCRdb stores just in-frame clones and leaves some out. Here the sample spans approximately 160,000 clones, approximately 81% being singletons. The V and J genes are TRBV9 and TRBJ2-1, with unresolved D. The sample comprised PBMCs. The clonotype originates from a man aged 18 to 35 in good health and CMV-seronegative. CDR3 coding DNA: TGTGCCAGCAGCGTACATGCGGCCCCCTACAATGAGCAGTTCTTC. This sequence encodes CASSVHAAPYNEQFF.